A single sample is the source of the 8 T cell receptor beta chains below, sequenced in a study of siplizumab effects on memory and regulatory T cells. The method was immunoSEQ multiplex PCR; TCRdb's version includes in-frame clones alone and lacks a portion of them. The sample records fewer than 70,000 clones, over 80% being singletons. The sequenced sample consisted of Tregs sorted from blood. Receptor source: a human donor in good health.

For the CDR3, the DNA is TGTGCCAGCAGTTACTCGAGAGAAGCTAGGGGCTACACCTTC. Protein product: CASSYSREARGYTF. The chain has TRBV6-5 and TRBJ1-2; D is undetermined. This CDR3 has 14 amino acids. Trimming shortened V by 0 bases and J by 8 bases, and 13 bases separated the two germline ends. CDR1 and CDR2 from the germline V gene are MNHEY and SVGAGI.

The rearrangement joins TRBV19 to TRBJ2-7; no clear D. In germline, CDR1 is LNHDA, CDR2 SQIVND (reference sequence). The length of the CDR3 is 14 residues. V was clipped by 3 bases and J by 5 bases, with 14 bases between them. CDR3 in amino acids: CASSMTLDAHEQYF. CDR3 bases: TGTGCCAGTAGTATGACTTTGGACGCCCACGAGCAGTACTTC. The entire variable domain, with the rest obtained from reference TRBV19 and TRBJ2-7, is as follows: DGGITQSPKYLFRKEGQNVTLSCEQNLNHDAMYWYRQDPGQGLRLIYYSQIVNDFQKGDIAEGYSVSREKKESFPLTVTSAQKNPTAFYLCASSMTLDAHEQYFGPGTRLTVT.

The chain has TRBV7-9 and TRBJ2-2; 8 nucleotides agree with TRBD1. In germline, CDR1 is SEHNR, CDR2 FQNEAQ (reference sequence). The CDR3 has 16 residues. V shed 3 bases and J 6 bases; nucleotides not matched to a gene: 9. The CDR3 region is CASSFNWNRGSGELFF. The CDR3 nucleotides read TGTGCCAGCAGCTTCAACTGGAACAGGGGGTCCGGGGAGCTGTTTTTT. The variable domain in full, with the rest retrieved from reference TRBV7-9 and TRBJ2-2, is DTGVSQNPRHKITKRGQNVTFRCDPISEHNRLYWYRQTLGQGPEFLTYFQNEAQLEKSRLLSDRFSAERPKGSFSTLEIQRTEQGDSAMYLCASSFNWNRGSGELFFGEGSRLTVL.

This rearrangement joins TRBV18 to TRBJ1-1; D is ambiguous. With 3 bases removed from V and 1 base from J, the gap between germline ends came to 15 bases. Germline CDR1 and CDR2: KGHSH and LQKENI. CDR3 length: 16 residues. CDR3: CASSPRSRAGNTEAFF. The CDR3 DNA is TGTGCCAGCTCACCTAGGTCAAGGGCCGGGAACACTGAAGCTTTCTTT.

The chain has TRBV6-5 and TRBJ1-2; 9 bases match TRBD1. V trimming: 8 bases; J trimming: 7 bases; junction bases outside the gene matches: 14. This CDR3 comprises 15 residues. Germline values: CDR1 MNHEY, CDR2 SVGAGI. The CDR3 region is CASRDPGQGFRGYTF. CDR3 DNA: TGTGCCAGCCGAGATCCGGGACAGGGTTTTCGTGGCTACACCTTC.

The V and J genes are TRBV9 and TRBJ2-7, with 12 bases lining up with TRBD2. CDR1 and CDR2 from the germline V gene are SGDLS and YYNGEE. The CDR3 has 15 residues. Unmatched junction bases numbered 8, after V lost 4 bases and J lost 6 bases. In DNA, the CDR3 is TGTGCCAGCAGCCCCCGACTAGCGGGAGTCGGCGAGCAGTACTTC. Its translation is CASSPRLAGVGEQYF.

This rearrangement joins TRBV7-9 to TRBJ1-1, with 7 bases matching TRBD1. CDR1 and CDR2 (germline): SEHNR, FQNEAQ (reference sequence). V shed 1 base and J 3 bases; nucleotides not matched to a gene: 14. This CDR3 contains 18 residues. Written as DNA, the CDR3 is TGTGCCAGCAGCTTAGAGAGACAGGGAACGTACGGAGACACTGAAGCTTTCTTT. This codes for CASSLERQGTYGDTEAFF.

This chain connects TRBV19 to TRBJ2-2, with a possible D match to TRBD2 (5 bases). V was trimmed by 3 bases and J by 3 bases, leaving 11 bases between them. The germline gives CDR1 LNHDA, CDR2 SQIVND (reference sequence). The CDR3 covers 15 residues. DNA for the CDR3: TGTGCCAGTAGTATGCGGGCACAACACACCGGGGAGCTGTTTTTT. Its translation is CASSMRAQHTGELFF.